The clone carrying this T cell receptor (beta chain) was observed a few times. The antigen is unknown. The sample is drawn from a study of blood T cells in healthy people across ages. Using a J-beta primer mix together with a sample-barcoded 5' primer, a second PCR was run for about 6 to 12 cycles. TCRdb itself ran the 5' RACE reads through MiXCR, one entry per CDR3 protein. The sample lists around 800,000 distinct CDR3 sequences, roughly 24% seen once, with roughly 3.1% in the top ten. Whole-study findings and limits: Observed TCR beta diversity per million T cells went down as age went up. This fall followed a roughly linear course with age.

The sample also formed part of further work on T cells of mothers and their children.

The source is a boy under 18 in good health. Sequenced: blood.

The CDR3 nucleotides read TGTGCCAGCAGCTTAGCAGAGACCAACGTGATTTGGAATTCACCCCTCCACTTT. Residues: CASSLAETNVIWNSPLHF. V gene TRBV7-8 combines with J gene TRBJ1-6; D not certain. CDR3 length: 18 amino acids. Germline V gene lookup returns CDR1 SGHVS and CDR2 FQNEAQ. The V end lost 0 bases, the J end lost 7 bases, and 19 bases lay between the germline ends.